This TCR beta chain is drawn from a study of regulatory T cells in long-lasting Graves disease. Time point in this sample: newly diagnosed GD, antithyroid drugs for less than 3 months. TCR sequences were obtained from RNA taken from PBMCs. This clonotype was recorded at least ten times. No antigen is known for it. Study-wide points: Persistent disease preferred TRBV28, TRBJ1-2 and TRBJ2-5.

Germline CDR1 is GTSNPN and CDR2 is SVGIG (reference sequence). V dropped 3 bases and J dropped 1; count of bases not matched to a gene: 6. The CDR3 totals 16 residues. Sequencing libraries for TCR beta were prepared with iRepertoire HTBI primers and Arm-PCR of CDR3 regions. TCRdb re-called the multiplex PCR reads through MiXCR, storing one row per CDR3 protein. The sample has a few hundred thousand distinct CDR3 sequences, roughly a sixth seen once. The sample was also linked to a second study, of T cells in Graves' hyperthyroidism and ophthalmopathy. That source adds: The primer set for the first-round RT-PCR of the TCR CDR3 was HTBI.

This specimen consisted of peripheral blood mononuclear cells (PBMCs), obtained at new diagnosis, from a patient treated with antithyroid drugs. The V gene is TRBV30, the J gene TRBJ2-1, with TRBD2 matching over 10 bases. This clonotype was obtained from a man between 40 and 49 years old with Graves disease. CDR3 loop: CAWRKAGLASYNEQFF. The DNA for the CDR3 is TGTGCCTGGAGAAAGGCGGGACTAGCGTCCTACAATGAGCAGTTCTTC.